The rows below give T cell receptor beta chains drawn from one sample of a study of CD8+ T cells in alopecia areata. TCRdb's copy holds only in-frame clones and misses some; the assay was immunoSEQ multiplex PCR. The sample has about 220,000 clones, 50% to 70% seen once. The specimen comprised CD4+ T cells sorted from blood, sampled at week 4, from a patient treated with tofacitinib. The receptors stem from a human donor with alopecia areata. The CDR3 runs from the conserved cysteine through the conserved F or W. The D gene is left open where the match is weak. Expanded clones are given a class, and other clones once, few, many or no size at all.

j_gene	d_gene	v_gene	abundance	CDR3aa	CDR3nt
TRBJ1-1	TRBD1	TRBV4-3	few	CASSQDGTGLDEAFF	TGCGCCAGCAGCCAAGATGGGACAGGTTTAGATGAAGCTTTCTTT
TRBJ2-1	NA	TRBV7-9	NA	CASSAGTHNEQFF	TGTGCCAGCAGTGCCGGGACACATAATGAGCAGTTCTTC
TRBJ2-1	NA	TRBV5-4	few	CASSSRGEQFF	TGTGCCAGCAGCTCTCGGGGTGAGCAGTTCTTC
TRBJ2-7	NA	TRBV10-3	NA	CAISEASSYEQYF	TGTGCCATCAGTGAGGCCAGCTCCTACGAGCAGTACTTC
TRBJ2-7	TRBD2	TRBV30	NA	CAWRLAGSSYEQYF	TGTGCCTGGAGACTAGCGGGGAGCTCCTACGAGCAGTACTTC
TRBJ2-4	TRBD2	TRBV14	few	CASSLRGDIQYF	TGTGCCAGCAGCTTACGGGGGGACATTCAGTACTTC
TRBJ2-3	NA	TRBV5-1	NA	CASSLDVGTDTQYF	TGCGCCAGCAGCCTGGATGTGGGCACAGATACGCAGTATTTT
TRBJ1-4	NA	TRBV11-2	NA	CASSLGTGSGDEKLFF	TGTGCCAGCAGCCTAGGTACAGGGTCTGGTGATGAAAAACTGTTTTTT
TRBJ2-7	TRBD1	TRBV29-1	NA	CSVLDRGEQYF	TGCAGCGTACTCGACAGGGGCGAGCAGTACTTC
TRBJ2-7	NA	TRBV19	few	CASSITLGVSIYEQYF	TGTGCCAGTAGTATCACGCTCGGGGTTAGTATCTACGAGCAGTACTTC
TRBJ2-2	NA	TRBV5-6	NA	CASSSLYTGELFF	TGTGCCAGCAGCTCCCTTTACACCGGGGAGCTGTTTTTT
TRBJ1-2	NA	TRBV4-1	NA	CASSQDLGYNAYGYTF	TGCGCCAGCAGCCAAGATCTGGGGTATAATGCCTATGGCTACACCTTC
TRBJ2-7	NA	TRBV5-6	once	CASSLASGYEQYF	TGTGCCAGCAGCTTGGCCTCTGGATACGAGCAGTACTTC
TRBJ1-5	NA	TRBV6-4	NA	CASSQGLNQPQHF	TGTGCCAGCAGCCAGGGACTCAATCAGCCCCAGCATTTT
TRBJ1-4	TRBD1	TRBV5-1	NA	CASSPGVGQATEKLFF	TGCGCCAGCAGCCCCGGAGTGGGACAGGCGACTGAAAAACTGTTTTTT
TRBJ2-7	NA	TRBV11-2	once	CASRKIRGSDEQYF	TGTGCCAGCAGAAAAATTCGGGGGTCCGACGAGCAGTACTTC
TRBJ1-1	NA	TRBV30	NA	CAWSVRETQDGAFF	TGTGCCTGGAGTGTACGAGAGACGCAGGATGGAGCTTTCTTT
TRBJ1-5	TRBD1	TRBV6-6	NA	CASSYSRGLGQPQHF	TGTGCCAGCAGTTACTCGAGGGGGCTTGGTCAGCCCCAGCATTTT